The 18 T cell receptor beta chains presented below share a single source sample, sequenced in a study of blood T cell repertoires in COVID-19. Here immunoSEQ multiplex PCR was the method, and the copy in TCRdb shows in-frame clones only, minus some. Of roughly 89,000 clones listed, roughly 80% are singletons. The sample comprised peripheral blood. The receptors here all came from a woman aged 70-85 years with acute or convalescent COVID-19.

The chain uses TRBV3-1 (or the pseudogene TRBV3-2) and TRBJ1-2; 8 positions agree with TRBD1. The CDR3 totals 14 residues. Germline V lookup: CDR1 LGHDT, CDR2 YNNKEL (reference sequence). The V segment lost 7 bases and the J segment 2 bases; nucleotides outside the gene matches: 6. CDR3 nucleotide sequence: TGTGCCAGCACCAACAGGGGGGGGAACTATGGCTACACCTTC. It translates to CASTNRGGNYGYTF.

CDR3 loop: CASSLTSGSSYNEQFF. DNA for the CDR3: TGTGCCAGCAGCTTGACAAGCGGGAGCTCCTACAATGAGCAGTTCTTC. The rearrangement links TRBV5-4 to TRBJ2-1, with TRBD2 matching over 8 bases. CDR3 size: 16 residues. V lost 1 base, J lost 0 bases, and 3 bases stayed unmatched. CDR1 is SGHNT and CDR2 is YYREEE in the germline V gene (reference sequence).

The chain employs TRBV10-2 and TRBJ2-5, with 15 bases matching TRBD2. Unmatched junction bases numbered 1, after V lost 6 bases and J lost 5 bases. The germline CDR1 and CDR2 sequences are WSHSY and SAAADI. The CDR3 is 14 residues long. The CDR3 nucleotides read TGCGCCAGCAGAGGACTAGCGGGAGGGGAGACCCAGTACTTC. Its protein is CASRGLAGGETQYF.

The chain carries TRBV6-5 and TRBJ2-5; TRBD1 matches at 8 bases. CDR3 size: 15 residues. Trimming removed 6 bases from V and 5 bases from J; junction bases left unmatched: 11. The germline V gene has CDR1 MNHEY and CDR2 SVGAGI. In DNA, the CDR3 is TGTGCCAGCAGAGCCGCCGGGACAGGTGGGGAGACCCAGTACTTC. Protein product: CASRAAGTGGETQYF.

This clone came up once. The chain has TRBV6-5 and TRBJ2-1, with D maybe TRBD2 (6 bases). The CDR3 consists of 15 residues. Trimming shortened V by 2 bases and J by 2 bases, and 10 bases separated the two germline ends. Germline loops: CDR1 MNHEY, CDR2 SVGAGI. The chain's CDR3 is CASSYERAPYNEQFF. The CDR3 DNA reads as TGTGCCAGCAGTTACGAGCGGGCCCCCTACAATGAGCAGTTCTTC.

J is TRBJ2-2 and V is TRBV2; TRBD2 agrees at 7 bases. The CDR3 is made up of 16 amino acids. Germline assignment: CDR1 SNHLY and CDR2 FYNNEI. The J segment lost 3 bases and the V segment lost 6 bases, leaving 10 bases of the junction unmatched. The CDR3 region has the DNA TGTGCCAGCAGCGATCCAGCTAGCGGATACACCGGGGAGCTGTTTTTT. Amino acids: CASSDPASGYTGELFF.

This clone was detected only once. The CDR3 is CASSTLYTEAFF. For the CDR3, the DNA is TGTGCCAGCAGCACTCTTTACACTGAAGCTTTCTTT. The V and J genes are TRBV6-5 and TRBJ1-1; D is undetermined. CDR1 and CDR2 from the germline V gene are MNHEY and SVGAGI. The CDR3 is made up of 12 amino acids. V was cut by 6 bases and J by 3 bases, with 8 bases left in between.

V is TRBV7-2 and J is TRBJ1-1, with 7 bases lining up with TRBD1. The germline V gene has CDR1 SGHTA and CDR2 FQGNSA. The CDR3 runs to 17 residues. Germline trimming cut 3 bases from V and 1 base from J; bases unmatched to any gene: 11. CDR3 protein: CASSFSLGGRANTEAFF. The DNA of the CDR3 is TGTGCCAGCAGCTTCTCCTTAGGGGGCAGGGCGAACACTGAAGCTTTCTTT.

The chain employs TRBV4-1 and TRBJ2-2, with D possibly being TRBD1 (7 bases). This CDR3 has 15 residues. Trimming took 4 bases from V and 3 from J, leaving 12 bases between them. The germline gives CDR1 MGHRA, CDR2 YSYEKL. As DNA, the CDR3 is TGCGCCAGCAGCCCAGGGGGGCTGGACACCGGGGAGCTGTTTTTT. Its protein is CASSPGGLDTGELFF.

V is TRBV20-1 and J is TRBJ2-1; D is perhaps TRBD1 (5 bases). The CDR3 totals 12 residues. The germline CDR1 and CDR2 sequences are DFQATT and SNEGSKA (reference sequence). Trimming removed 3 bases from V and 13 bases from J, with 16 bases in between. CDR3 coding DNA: TGCAGTGCTAGTGTGCTAGGGGTCGGTCAGTTCTTC. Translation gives CSASVLGVGQFF.

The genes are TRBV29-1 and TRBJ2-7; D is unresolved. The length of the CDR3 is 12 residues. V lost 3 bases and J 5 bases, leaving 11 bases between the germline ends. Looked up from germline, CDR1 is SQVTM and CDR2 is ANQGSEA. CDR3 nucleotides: TGCAGCGTTGAGTCCGTGGGCGACGAGCAGTACTTC. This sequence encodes CSVESVGDEQYF.

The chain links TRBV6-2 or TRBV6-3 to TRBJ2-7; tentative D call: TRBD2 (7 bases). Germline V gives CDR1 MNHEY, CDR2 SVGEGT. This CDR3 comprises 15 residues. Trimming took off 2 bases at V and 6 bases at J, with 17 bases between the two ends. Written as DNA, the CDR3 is TGTGCCAGCAGTTACCCCGCGGGGGCGCAAGGCGAGCAGTACTTC. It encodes CASSYPAGAQGEQYF.

The CDR3 here is CASSSPGGFSTDTQYF. CDR3 in DNA: TGTGCCAGCAGTTCCCCAGGGGGCTTTAGCACAGATACGCAGTATTTT. The genes are TRBV28 and TRBJ2-3, with 8 bases matching TRBD1. V gave up 4 bases and J gave up 0 bases; unmatched junction bases: 6. Germline V gene data show CDR1 as MDHEN and CDR2 as SYDVKM. The CDR3 is 16 residues long.

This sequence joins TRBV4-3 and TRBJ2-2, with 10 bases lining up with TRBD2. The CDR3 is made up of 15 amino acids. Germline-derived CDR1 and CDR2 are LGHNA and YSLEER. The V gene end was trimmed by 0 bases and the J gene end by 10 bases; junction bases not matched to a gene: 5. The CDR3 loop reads CASSQDGLAGVELFF. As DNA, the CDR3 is TGCGCCAGCAGCCAAGATGGTCTAGCGGGGGTGGAGCTGTTTTTT.

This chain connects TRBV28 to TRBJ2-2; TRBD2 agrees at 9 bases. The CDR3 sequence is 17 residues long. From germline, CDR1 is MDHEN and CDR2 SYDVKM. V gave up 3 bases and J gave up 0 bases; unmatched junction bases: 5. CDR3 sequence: CASSLGRLAANTGELFF. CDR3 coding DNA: TGTGCCAGCAGTTTGGGGAGACTAGCGGCGAACACCGGGGAGCTGTTTTTT.

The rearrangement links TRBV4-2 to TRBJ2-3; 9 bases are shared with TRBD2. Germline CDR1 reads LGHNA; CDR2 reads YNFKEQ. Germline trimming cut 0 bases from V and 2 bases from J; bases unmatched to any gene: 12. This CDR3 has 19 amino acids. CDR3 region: CASSQDHRVASGITDTQYF. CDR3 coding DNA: TGTGCCAGCAGCCAAGATCATAGGGTGGCTAGCGGGATCACAGATACGCAGTATTTT.

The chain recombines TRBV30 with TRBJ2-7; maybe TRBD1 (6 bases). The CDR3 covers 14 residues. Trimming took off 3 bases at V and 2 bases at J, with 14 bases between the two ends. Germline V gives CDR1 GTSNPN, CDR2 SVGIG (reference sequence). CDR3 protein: CAWRVGTYPYEQYF. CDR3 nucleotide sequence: TGTGCCTGGAGGGTTGGGACATACCCCTACGAGCAGTACTTC.

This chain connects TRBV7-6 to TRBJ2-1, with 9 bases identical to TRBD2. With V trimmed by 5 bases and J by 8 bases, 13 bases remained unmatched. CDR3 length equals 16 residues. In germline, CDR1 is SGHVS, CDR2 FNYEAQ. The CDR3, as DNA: TGTGCCAGCAGCCCGCTTAGCGGGGGTAGCTTCGATGAGCAGTTCTTC. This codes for CASSPLSGGSFDEQFF. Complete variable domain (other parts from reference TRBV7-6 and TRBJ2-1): GAGVSQSPRYKVTKRGQDVALRCDPISGHVSLYWYRQALGQGPEFLTYFNYEAQQDKSGLPNDRFSAERPEGSISTLTIQRTEQRDSAMYRCASSPLSGGSFDEQFFGPGTRLTVL.